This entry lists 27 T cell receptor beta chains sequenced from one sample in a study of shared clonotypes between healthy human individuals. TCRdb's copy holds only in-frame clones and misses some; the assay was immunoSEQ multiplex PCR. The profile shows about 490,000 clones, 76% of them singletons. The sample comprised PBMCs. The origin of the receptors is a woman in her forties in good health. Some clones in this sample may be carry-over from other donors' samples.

DNA of the CDR3: TGTGCCATCAGTGGGGGTGTCGGGACAGGGGCTTATGGCTACACCTTC. Translation: CAISGGVGTGAYGYTF. V and J are TRBV10-3 and TRBJ1-2; TRBD1 agrees at 10 bases. Germline CDR1 reads ENHRY; CDR2 reads SYGVKD. The J segment lost 5 bases and the V segment lost 4 bases, leaving 10 bases of the junction unmatched. CDR3 size: 16 residues.

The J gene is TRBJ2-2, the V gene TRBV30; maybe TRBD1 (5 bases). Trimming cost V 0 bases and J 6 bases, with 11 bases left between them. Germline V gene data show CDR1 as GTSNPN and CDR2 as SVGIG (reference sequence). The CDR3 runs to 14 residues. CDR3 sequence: CAWSVSRVAGELFF. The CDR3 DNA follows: TGTGCCTGGAGTGTAAGCAGGGTCGCCGGGGAGCTGTTTTTT.

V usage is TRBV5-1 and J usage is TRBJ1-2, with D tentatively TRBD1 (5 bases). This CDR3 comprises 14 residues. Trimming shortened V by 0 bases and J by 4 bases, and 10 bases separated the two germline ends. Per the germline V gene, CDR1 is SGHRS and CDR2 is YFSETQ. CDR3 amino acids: CASSLGDGGYGYTF. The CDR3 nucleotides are TGCGCCAGCAGCTTGGGGGATGGGGGCTATGGCTACACCTTC.

The CDR3 reads CASSLTAGNEQFF. CDR3 sequence (DNA): TGTGCCAGCAGCTTGACTGCGGGCAATGAGCAGTTCTTC. This chain links TRBV7-6 with TRBJ2-1; possibly TRBD2 for D (5 bases). CDR1 SGHVS and CDR2 FNYEAQ come from the germline V gene. The CDR3 is made up of 13 amino acids. V dropped 3 bases and J dropped 6 bases, with 9 bases sitting between them. Full variable domain (rest looked up from reference TRBV7-6 and TRBJ2-1): GAGVSQSPRYKVTKRGQDVALRCDPISGHVSLYWYRQALGQGPEFLTYFNYEAQQDKSGLPNDRFSAERPEGSISTLTIQRTEQRDSAMYRCASSLTAGNEQFFGPGTRLTVL.

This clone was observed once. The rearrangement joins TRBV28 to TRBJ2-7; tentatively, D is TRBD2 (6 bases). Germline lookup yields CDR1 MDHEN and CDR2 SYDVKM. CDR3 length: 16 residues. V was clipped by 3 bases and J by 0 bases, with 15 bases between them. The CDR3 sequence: CASSLSVGSDSYEQYF. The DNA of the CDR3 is TGTGCCAGCAGTTTGTCGGTCGGGAGTGACTCCTACGAGCAGTACTTC.

The CDR3 DNA reads as TGTGCCAGCAGTAACGGAGGCTCCTACGAGCAGTACTTC. Translated: CASSNGGSYEQYF. The chain carries TRBV27 and TRBJ2-7; a possible D gene is TRBD2 (5 bases). The ends were cut back, 5 bases at V and 0 bases at J, with 8 bases in the middle. Germline V gene lookup returns CDR1 MNHEY and CDR2 SMNVEV (reference sequence). There are 13 residues in the CDR3.

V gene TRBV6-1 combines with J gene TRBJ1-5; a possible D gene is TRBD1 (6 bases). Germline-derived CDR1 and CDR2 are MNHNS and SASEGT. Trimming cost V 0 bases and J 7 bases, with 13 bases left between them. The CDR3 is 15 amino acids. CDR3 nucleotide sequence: TGTGCCAGCAGTGAAGCTTCACAGGGTGGGCAGCCCCAGCATTTT. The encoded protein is CASSEASQGGQPQHF.

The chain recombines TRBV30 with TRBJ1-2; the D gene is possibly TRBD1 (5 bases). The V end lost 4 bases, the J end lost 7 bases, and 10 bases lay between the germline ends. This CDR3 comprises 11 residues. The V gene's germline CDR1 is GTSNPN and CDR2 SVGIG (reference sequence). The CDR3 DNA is TGTGCCTGGACCAGCGGGGGTGGCTACACCTTC. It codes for CAWTSGGGYTF.

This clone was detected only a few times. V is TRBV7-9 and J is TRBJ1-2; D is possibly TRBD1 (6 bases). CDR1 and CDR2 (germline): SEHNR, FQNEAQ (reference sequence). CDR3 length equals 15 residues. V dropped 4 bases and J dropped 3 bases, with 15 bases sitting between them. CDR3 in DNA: TGTGCCAGCAGCTCGTACAGGGTAAAGGACTATGGCTACACCTTC. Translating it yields CASSSYRVKDYGYTF.

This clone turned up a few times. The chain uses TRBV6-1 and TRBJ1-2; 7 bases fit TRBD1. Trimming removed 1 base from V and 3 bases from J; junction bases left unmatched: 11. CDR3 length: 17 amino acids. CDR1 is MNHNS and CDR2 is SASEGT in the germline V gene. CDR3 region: CASSEGAGGFYDYGYTF. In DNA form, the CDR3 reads TGTGCCAGCAGTGAAGGGGCAGGGGGGTTTTACGACTATGGCTACACCTTC.

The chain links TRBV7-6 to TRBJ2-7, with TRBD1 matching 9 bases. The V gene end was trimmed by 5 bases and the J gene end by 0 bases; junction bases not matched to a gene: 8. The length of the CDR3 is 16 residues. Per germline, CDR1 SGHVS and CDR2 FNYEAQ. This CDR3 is CASSPRYRGLSYEQYF. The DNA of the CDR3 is TGTGCCAGCAGCCCGAGATACAGGGGGCTCTCCTACGAGCAGTACTTC.

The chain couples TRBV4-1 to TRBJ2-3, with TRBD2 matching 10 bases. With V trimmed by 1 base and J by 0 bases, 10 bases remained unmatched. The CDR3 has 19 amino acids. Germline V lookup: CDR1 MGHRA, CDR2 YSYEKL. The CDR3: CASSQGPAGGPGSTDTQYF. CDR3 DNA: TGCGCCAGCAGCCAAGGTCCAGCGGGAGGGCCGGGGAGCACAGATACGCAGTATTTT.

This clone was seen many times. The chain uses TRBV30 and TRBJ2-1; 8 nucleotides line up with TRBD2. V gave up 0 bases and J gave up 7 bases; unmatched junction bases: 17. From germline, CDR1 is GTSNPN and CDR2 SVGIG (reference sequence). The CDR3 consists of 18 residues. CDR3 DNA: TGTGCCTGGAGTGTTCCCGGGTTCTCCGGGACTAGAATAAATGAGCAGTTCTTC. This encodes CAWSVPGFSGTRINEQFF.

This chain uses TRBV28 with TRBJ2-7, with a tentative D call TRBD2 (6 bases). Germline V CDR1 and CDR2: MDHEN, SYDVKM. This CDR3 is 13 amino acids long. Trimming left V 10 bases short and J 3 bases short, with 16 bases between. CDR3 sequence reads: CATISGENYEQYF. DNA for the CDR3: TGTGCCACCATTAGCGGAGAAAACTACGAGCAGTACTTC.

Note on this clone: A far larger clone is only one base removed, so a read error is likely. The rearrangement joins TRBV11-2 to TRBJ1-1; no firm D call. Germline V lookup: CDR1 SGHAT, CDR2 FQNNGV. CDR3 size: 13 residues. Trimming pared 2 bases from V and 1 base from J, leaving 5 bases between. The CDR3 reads CASSLWGNTEAFF. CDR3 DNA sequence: TGTGCCAGCAGCTTATGGGGGAACACTGAAGCTTTCTTT.

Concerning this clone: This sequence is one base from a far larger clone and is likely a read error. The CDR3 protein is CASQGPAPEAFF. The CDR3 nucleotides are TGTGCCAGCCAGGGGCCAGCCCCTGAAGCTTTCTTT. The J gene is TRBJ1-1, the V gene TRBV10-3; tentative D call: TRBD1 (6 bases). The CDR3 extends over 12 amino acids. V was clipped by 10 bases and J by 6 bases, with 15 bases between them. Germline lookup yields CDR1 ENHRY and CDR2 SYGVKD.

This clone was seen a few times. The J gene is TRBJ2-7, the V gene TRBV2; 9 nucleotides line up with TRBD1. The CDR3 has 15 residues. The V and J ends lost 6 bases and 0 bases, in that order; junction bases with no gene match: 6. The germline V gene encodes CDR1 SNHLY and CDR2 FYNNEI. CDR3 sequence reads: CASRAGTGNSYEQYF. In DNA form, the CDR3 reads TGTGCCAGCAGAGCCGGGACAGGGAACTCCTACGAGCAGTACTTC. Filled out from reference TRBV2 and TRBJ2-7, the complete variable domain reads EPEVTQTPSHQVTQMGQEVILRCVPISNHLYFYWYRQILGQKVEFLVSFYNNEISEKSEIFDDQFSVERPDGSNFTLKIRSTKLEDSAMYFCASRAGTGNSYEQYFGPGTRLTVT.

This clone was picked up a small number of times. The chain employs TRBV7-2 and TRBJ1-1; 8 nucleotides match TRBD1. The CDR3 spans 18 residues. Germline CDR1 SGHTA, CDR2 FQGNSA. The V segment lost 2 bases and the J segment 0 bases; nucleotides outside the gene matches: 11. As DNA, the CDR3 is TGTGCCAGCAGCTTAAGTAACAGGGGGAAAGGGATGAACACTGAAGCTTTCTTT. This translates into CASSLSNRGKGMNTEAFF.

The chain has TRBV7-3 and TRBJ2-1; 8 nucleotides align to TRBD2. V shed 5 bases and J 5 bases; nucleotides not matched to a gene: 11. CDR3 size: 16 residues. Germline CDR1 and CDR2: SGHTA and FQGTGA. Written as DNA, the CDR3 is TGTGCCAGCAGCAGCCCGGGACTAGGCCCCCACAATGAGCAGTTCTTC. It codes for CASSSPGLGPHNEQFF.

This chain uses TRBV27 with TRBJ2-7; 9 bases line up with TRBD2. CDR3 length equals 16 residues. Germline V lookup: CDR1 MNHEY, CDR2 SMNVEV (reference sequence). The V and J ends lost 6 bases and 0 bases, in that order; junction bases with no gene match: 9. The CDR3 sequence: CASRPGLALYSYEQYF. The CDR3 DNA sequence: TGTGCCAGCAGACCGGGACTAGCCTTATACTCCTACGAGCAGTACTTC.

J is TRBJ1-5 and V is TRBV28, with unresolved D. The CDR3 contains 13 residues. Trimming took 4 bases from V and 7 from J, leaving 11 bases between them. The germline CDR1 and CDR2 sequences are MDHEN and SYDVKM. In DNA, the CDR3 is TGTGCCAGCAGTTACCCTACCGCGCAGCCCCAGCATTTT. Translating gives CASSYPTAQPQHF.

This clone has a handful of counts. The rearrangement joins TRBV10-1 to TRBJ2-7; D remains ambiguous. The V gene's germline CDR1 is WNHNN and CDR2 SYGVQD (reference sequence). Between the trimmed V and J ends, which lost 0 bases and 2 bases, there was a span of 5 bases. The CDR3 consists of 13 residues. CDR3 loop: CASSESSTYEQYF. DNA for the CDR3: TGCGCCAGCAGTGAGTCTAGCACCTACGAGCAGTACTTC.

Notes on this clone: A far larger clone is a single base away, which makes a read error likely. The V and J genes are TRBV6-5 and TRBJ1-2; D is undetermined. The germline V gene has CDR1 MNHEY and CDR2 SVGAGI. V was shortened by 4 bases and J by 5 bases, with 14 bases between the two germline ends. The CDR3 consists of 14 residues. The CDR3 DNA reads TGTGCCAGCAGTTCCCTAGGGCAGTGGTATGGCTACACCTTC. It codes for CASSSLGQWYGYTF.

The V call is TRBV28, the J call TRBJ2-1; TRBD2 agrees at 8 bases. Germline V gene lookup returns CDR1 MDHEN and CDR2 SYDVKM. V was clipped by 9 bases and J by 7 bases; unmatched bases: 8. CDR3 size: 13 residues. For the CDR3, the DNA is TGTGCCAGTGGAGCGGGAGTAAGGAATGAGCAGTTCTTC. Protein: CASGAGVRNEQFF.

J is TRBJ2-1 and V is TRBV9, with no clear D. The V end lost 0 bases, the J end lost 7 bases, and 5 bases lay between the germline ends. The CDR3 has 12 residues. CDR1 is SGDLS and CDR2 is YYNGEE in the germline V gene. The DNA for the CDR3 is TGTGCCAGCAGCGTAGGTAGGAATGAGCAGTTCTTC. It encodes CASSVGRNEQFF.

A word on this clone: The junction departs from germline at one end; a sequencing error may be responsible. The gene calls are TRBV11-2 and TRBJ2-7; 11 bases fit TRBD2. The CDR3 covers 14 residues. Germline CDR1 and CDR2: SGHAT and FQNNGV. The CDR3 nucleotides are TGTGCCAGCAGTTTAGCGGGAGGGGACTACGAGCAGTACTTC. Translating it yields CASSLAGGDYEQYF.

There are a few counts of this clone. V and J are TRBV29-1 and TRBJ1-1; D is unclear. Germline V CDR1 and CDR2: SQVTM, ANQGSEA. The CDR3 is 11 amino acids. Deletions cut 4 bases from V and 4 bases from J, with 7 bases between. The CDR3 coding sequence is TGCAGCGTTGGGTGGGCCACTGAAGCTTTCTTT. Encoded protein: CSVGWATEAFF.